Each of the 6 T cell receptor beta chains below was sequenced from the same sample in a study of response to subunit inactivated influenza vaccine. One entry per CDR3 protein results from TCRdb running MiXCR on the RT-PCR reads. The table lists roughly 500,000 distinct CDR3 sequences, approximately 24% of them singletons. The specimen comprised CD4+ T cells sorted from PBMCs, sampled about 5 days after vaccination. Source of these receptors: a man aged 45-65 years who received an inactivated influenza vaccine.

This clonotype has a single count. This chain joins TRBV20-1 and TRBJ2-7; 10 bases are shared with TRBD1. Germline trimming cut 0 bases from V and 5 bases from J; bases unmatched to any gene: 7. The length of the CDR3 is 15 residues. Germline V lookup: CDR1 DFQATT, CDR2 SNEGSKA (reference sequence). The CDR3 sequence is CSARDTGTGANEQYF. The CDR3 nucleotides read TGCAGTGCTAGAGACACCGGGACAGGGGCCAACGAGCAGTACTTC.

This chain connects TRBV4-3 to TRBJ2-3; 9 bases line up with TRBD2. The CDR3 sequence is 14 residues long. The V segment lost 2 bases and the J segment 8 bases; nucleotides outside the gene matches: 5. Per germline, CDR1 LGHNA and CDR2 YSLEER. The CDR3 DNA is TGCGCCAGCAGCCAACAACATAGCGGGAGTACGCAGTATTTT. The encoded protein is CASSQQHSGSTQYF.

This clonotype appeared many times. The chain recombines TRBV27 with TRBJ2-4, with D perhaps assigned TRBD1 or TRBD2 (5 bases each). V was pared by 5 bases and J by 9 bases, with 17 bases between. Germline V lookup: CDR1 MNHEY, CDR2 SMNVEV (reference sequence). This CDR3 spans 14 amino acids. CDR3 amino acids: CASSPGTEGTIQYF. Written as DNA, the CDR3 is TGTGCCAGCAGTCCCGGGACCGAGGGTACCATTCAGTACTTC.

Many counts were recorded for this clonotype. The gene calls are TRBV29-1 and TRBJ2-5, with 10 nucleotides matching TRBD2. V shed 1 base, J shed 2 bases, and the junction held 1 base outside the gene matches. The CDR3 consists of 14 residues. Per the germline V gene, CDR1 is SQVTM and CDR2 is ANQGSEA. The CDR3 reads CSVEASGRQETQYF. The CDR3 DNA follows: TGCAGCGTTGAAGCTAGCGGGAGACAAGAGACCCAGTACTTC.

The rearrangement uses TRBV6-2 or TRBV6-3 and TRBJ2-1; either TRBD1 or TRBD2 may fit D (5 bases each). Per the germline V gene, CDR1 is MNHEY and CDR2 is SVGEGT. Between the trimmed V and J ends, which lost 6 bases and 2 bases, there was a span of 20 bases. The CDR3 extends over 17 amino acids. The CDR3 loop reads CASRNPPGTRPYNEQFF. CDR3 bases: TGTGCCAGCAGGAATCCGCCCGGGACGAGACCCTACAATGAGCAGTTCTTC.

The V and J genes are TRBV5-1 and TRBJ2-7; TRBD1 agrees at 8 bases. J gave up 3 bases and V 4 bases, and 9 bases lay outside the gene matches. The length of the CDR3 is 15 residues. Germline V lookup: CDR1 SGHRS, CDR2 YFSETQ. The CDR3 nucleotides read TGCGCCAGCAGCACCCTACAGGGGGGAAGCTACGAGCAGTACTTC. As protein: CASSTLQGGSYEQYF. The variable domain in full, completed from reference TRBV5-1 and TRBJ2-7, reads KAGVTQTPRYLIKTRGQQVTLSCSPISGHRSVSWYQQTPGQGLQFLFEYFSETQRNKGNFPGRFSGRQFSNSRSEMNVSTLELGDSALYLCASSTLQGGSYEQYFGPGTRLTVT.